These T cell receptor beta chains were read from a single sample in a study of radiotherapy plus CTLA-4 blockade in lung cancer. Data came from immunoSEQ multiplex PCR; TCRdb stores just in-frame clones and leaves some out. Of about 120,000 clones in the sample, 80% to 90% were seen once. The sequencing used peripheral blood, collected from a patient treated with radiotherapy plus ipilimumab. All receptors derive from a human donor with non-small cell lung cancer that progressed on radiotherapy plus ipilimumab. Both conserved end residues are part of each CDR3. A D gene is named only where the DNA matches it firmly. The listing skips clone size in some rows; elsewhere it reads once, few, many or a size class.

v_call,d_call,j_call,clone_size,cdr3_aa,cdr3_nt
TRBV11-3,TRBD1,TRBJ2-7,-,CASSVTGGHEQYF,TGTGCCAGCAGCGTGACAGGGGGTCACGAGCAGTACTTC
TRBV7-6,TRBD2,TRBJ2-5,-,CASRLLAGGGAGQETQYF,TGTGCCAGCAGACTTCTAGCGGGAGGGGGAGCTGGCCAAGAGACCCAGTACTTC
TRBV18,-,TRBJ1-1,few,CASSPQAEVNTEAFF,TGTGCCAGCTCACCCCAAGCGGAAGTGAACACTGAAGCTTTCTTT
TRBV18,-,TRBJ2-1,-,CASSPLFGSDHNEQFF,TGTGCCAGCTCACCCCTTTTCGGGAGCGACCACAATGAGCAGTTCTTC
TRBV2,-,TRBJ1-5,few,CASSAGAGAGVQPQHF,TGTGCCAGCAGTGCGGGGGCAGGTGCAGGGGTTCAGCCCCAGCATTTT
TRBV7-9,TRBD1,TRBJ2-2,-,CASSLGDRVTGELFF,TGTGCCAGCAGCTTAGGCGACAGGGTAACCGGGGAGCTGTTTTTT
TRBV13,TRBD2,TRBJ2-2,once,CASSLYRAGDQGELFF,TGTGCCAGCAGCTTATACCGAGCGGGAGACCAGGGGGAGCTGTTTTTT
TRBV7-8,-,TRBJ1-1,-,CASSLGSSAEAFF,TGTGCCAGCAGCTTAGGGTCTAGCGCTGAAGCTTTCTTT
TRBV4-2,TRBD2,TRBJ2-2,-,CASSQVVYGRDGTGELFF,TGTGCCAGCAGCCAAGTCGTGTACGGGAGGGACGGCACCGGGGAGCTGTTTTTT
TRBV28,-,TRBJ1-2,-,CASSSQPVVSNGYTF,TGTGCCAGCAGTTCCCAACCGGTTGTGAGTAATGGCTACACCTTC
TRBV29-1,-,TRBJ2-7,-,CSARRPGGYEQYF,TGCAGCGCCCGGAGACCCGGGGGCTACGAGCAGTACTTC
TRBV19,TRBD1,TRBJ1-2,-,CASRPPTGLTNYGYTF,TGTGCCAGTAGGCCCCCGACAGGGCTTACTAACTATGGCTACACCTTC
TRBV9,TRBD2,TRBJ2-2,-,CASSGGLAGGTGELFF,TGTGCCAGCAGCGGCGGACTAGCGGGAGGCACCGGGGAGCTGTTTTTT
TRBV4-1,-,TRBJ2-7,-,CASSQAPGGDYEQYF,TGCGCCAGCAGCCAAGCCCCAGGGGGGGACTACGAGCAGTACTTC
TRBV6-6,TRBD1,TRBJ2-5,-,CASSYSSGQGWETQYF,TGTGCCAGCAGTTACTCATCGGGACAGGGATGGGAGACCCAGTACTTC
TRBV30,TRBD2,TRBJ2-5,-,CARGEAGTQYF,TGTGCCCGGGGGGAGGCGGGGACCCAGTACTTC
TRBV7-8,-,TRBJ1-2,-,CASSLKGDGYTF,TGTGCCAGCAGCCTAAAGGGTGATGGCTACACCTTC
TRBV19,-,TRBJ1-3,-,CASTSGFTIYF,TGTGCCTCAACGTCGGGTTTCACCATATATTTT
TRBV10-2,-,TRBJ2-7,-,CASSETGAYEQYF,TGCGCCAGCAGCGAAACAGGCGCCTACGAGCAGTACTTC
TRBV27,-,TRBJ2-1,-,CASSFRRNGDEQFF,TGTGCCAGCAGTTTCCGCAGGAACGGGGATGAGCAGTTCTTC
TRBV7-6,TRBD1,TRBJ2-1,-,CASSSRDRGNEQFF,TGTGCCAGCAGCTCCCGGGACAGGGGCAATGAGCAGTTCTTC
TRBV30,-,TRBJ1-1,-,CAWGGEDTEAFF,TGTGCCTGGGGAGGCGAGGACACTGAAGCTTTCTTT
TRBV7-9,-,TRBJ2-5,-,CASSRGTKETQYF,TGTGCCAGCAGCCGAGGGACCAAAGAGACCCAGTACTTC
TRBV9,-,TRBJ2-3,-,CASSHPRGDSDF,TGTGCCAGCAGCCACCCCCGCGGGGACTCGGATTTT
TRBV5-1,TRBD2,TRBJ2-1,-,CASSSGTSWDNEQFF,TGCGCCAGCAGCTCGGGGACTAGTTGGGACAATGAGCAGTTCTTC
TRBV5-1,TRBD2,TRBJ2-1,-,CASSHGLAGGPKSEQFF,TGCGCCAGCAGCCACGGGCTAGCGGGAGGCCCTAAGAGTGAGCAGTTCTTC
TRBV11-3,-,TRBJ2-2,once,CASSPRGRQTGELFF,TGTGCCAGCAGCCCTAGAGGGCGACAGACCGGGGAGCTGTTTTTT
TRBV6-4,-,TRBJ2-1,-,CASSDSNNEQFF,TGTGCCAGCAGTGACTCGAACAATGAGCAGTTCTTC
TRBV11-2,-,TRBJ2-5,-,CASSLAGQTQYF,TGTGCCAGCAGCTTAGCTGGGCAGACCCAGTACTTC
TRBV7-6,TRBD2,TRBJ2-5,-,CASSLGGTSWETQYF,TGTGCCAGCAGCTTAGGGGGGACTAGCTGGGAGACCCAGTACTTC
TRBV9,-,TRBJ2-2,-,CASSVGIDFNTGELFF,TGTGCCAGCAGCGTAGGGATTGACTTTAACACCGGGGAGCTGTTTTTT
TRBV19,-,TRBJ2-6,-,CASSTDSSGANVLTF,TGTGCCAGTAGCACCGACAGCTCTGGGGCCAACGTCCTGACTTTC
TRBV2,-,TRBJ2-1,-,CASKYLADPVYEQFF,TGTGCCAGCAAGTACTTGGCCGACCCGGTATATGAGCAGTTCTTC